The 20 T cell receptor beta chains below come from one sample, sequenced in a study of human T cells and chemical hapten exposure. Stated time point: patch test 1, 2 weeks after DPC sensitization. Treatment in this sample: therapeutic diphenylcyclopropenone sensitization with weekly scalp DPC. TCRdb fed the RACE reads into MiXCR, producing one record per CDR3 protein. The sample consists of around 380,000 distinct CDR3 sequences, more than 4.5% of them appearing once. The sequencing here drew on whole blood, taken in connection with sensitization to the hapten diphenylcyclopropenone (DPC). The receptors were gathered from a woman in her forties or fifties with alopecia areata. Some clones in this sample may be carry-over from other donors' samples.

Only a few counts were recorded for this clonotype. This chain joins TRBV13 and TRBJ2-7; D tentatively fits TRBD1 or TRBD2 (5 bases each). Trimming removed 5 bases at V and 3 bases at J, with 14 bases between. Germline CDR1 and CDR2: PRHDT and FYEKMQ (reference sequence). The CDR3 loop spans 14 amino acids. Here the CDR3 reads CASSPGRAHYEQYF. CDR3 DNA sequence: TGTGCCAGCAGCCCGGGACGGGCCCACTACGAGCAGTACTTC.

This clonotype has a handful of counts. The rearrangement joins TRBV7-2 to TRBJ2-3; 8 nucleotides align to TRBD1. The CDR3 runs 18 residues. The germline V gene encodes CDR1 SGHTA and CDR2 FQGNSA. The junction had 19 bases not matched to a gene; V was cut back by 5 bases and J by 6 bases. The DNA for the CDR3 is TGTGCCAGCAGCGAAGCCGACAGGGGAAGTCGGGCTAAGGATACGCAGTATTTT. Amino acids: CASSEADRGSRAKDTQYF.

The chain joins TRBV5-1 to TRBJ2-7, with TRBD1 identical over 7 bases. The CDR3 is 14 amino acids. Germline CDR1 SGHRS, CDR2 YFSETQ. J was trimmed by 0 bases and V by 7 bases; bases with no gene match: 7. CDR3 nucleotides: TGCGCCAGCGCTCCGGGACAGCTCTCCTACGAGCAGTACTTC. Its translation: CASAPGQLSYEQYF.

The rearrangement links TRBV28 to TRBJ2-3, with 8 bases lining up with TRBD1. V lost 5 bases and J lost 4; bases outside the gene matches: 11. CDR1 MDHEN and CDR2 SYDVKM come from the germline V gene. The CDR3 has 16 residues. CDR3 nucleotide sequence: TGTGCCAGCAGTCTCCGAGGACAGGGTTGGGCAGATACGCAGTATTTT. This encodes CASSLRGQGWADTQYF.

Regarding this clonotype: This may be a read error: a much more frequent sequence differs by one nucleotide. The rearrangement joins TRBV6-5 to TRBJ1-1, with 9 bases matching TRBD1. The CDR3 totals 15 residues. Trimming cost V 5 bases and J 4 bases; bases outside gene matches: 8. CDR1 is MNHEY and CDR2 is SVGAGI in the germline V gene. This CDR3 is CASSRGTGIGTEAFF. CDR3 sequence (DNA): TGTGCCAGCAGTCGCGGGACAGGGATCGGCACTGAAGCTTTCTTT.

A word on this clonotype: A much more abundant neighbour one base away suggests this may be a read error. As the CDR3 is not closed by the conserved phenylalanine or tryptophan, this likely results from a read error. The chain is built from TRBV2 and TRBJ1-1; D is undetermined. In germline, CDR1 is SNHLY, CDR2 FYNNEI. The CDR3 has 11 amino acids. Trimming stripped 2 bases from V and 10 bases from J, with 8 bases between. CDR3 nucleotide sequence: TGTGCCAGCAGTGAAAATCGTGGAGCTTTCCTT. It yields the protein CASSENRGAFL.

The chain employs TRBV19 and TRBJ1-5; D is uncertain. The CDR3 is 12 amino acids. Per the germline V gene, CDR1 is LNHDA and CDR2 is SQIVND (reference sequence). Between the trimmed V and J ends, which lost 1 base and 5 bases, there was a span of 3 bases. CDR3 nucleotide sequence: TGTGCCAGTAGTATAGGCTATCAGCCCCAGCATTTT. Translation: CASSIGYQPQHF.

This clonotype was counted only a few times. As DNA, the CDR3 is TGCAGTGCTAGAGAGGGGAGCGGGGGCGACTCGACTGAAGCTTTCTTT. Its protein is CSAREGSGGDSTEAFF. V gene TRBV20-1 combines with J gene TRBJ1-1, with D possibly being TRBD1 (6 bases). This CDR3 region has 16 residues. The germline CDR1 and CDR2 sequences are DFQATT and SNEGSKA (reference sequence). Trimming took off 0 bases at V and 5 bases at J, with 19 bases between the two ends.

In this sample, this clonotype turned up many times. V is TRBV4-1 and J is TRBJ2-1; TRBD1 or TRBD2 may be the D gene (6 bases each). The CDR3 is 15 residues long. Germline V gene sequence: CDR1 MGHRA, CDR2 YSYEKL. Trimming left V 4 bases short and J 8 bases short, with 18 bases between. The CDR3 loop reads CASSPRDTASDEQFF. CDR3 nucleotides: TGCGCCAGCAGCCCACGGGACACCGCTAGCGATGAGCAGTTCTTC.

A few counts support this clonotype. The chain employs TRBV20-1 and TRBJ2-7; 8 positions match TRBD1. This CDR3 spans 15 amino acids. V was pared by 0 bases and J by 7 bases, with 11 bases of the junction left unmatched. CDR1 DFQATT and CDR2 SNEGSKA come from the germline V gene (reference sequence). The CDR3 DNA reads as TGCAGTGCTAGAGACCGGGACAGGCCCTATGGGGAGCAGTACTTC. This translates into CSARDRDRPYGEQYF.

The table lists this clonotype with a few counts. The chain combines TRBV4-3 with TRBJ2-3, with 7 bases that match TRBD1. This CDR3 has 15 residues. Germline CDR1 and CDR2: LGHNA and YSLEER. V lost 1 base and J lost 10; bases outside the gene matches: 11. As DNA, the CDR3 is TGCGCCAGCAGCCAAGCCACAGGGGATTTGGTGTCGCAGTATTTT. This gives the protein CASSQATGDLVSQYF.

This clonotype was observed a handful of times. CDR3 sequence (DNA): TGCAGTGCTGCCGGTGGGGATCCAGAGACCCAGTACTTC. Translation gives CSAAGGDPETQYF. J is TRBJ2-5 and V is TRBV20-1; no clear D gene. Germline lookup yields CDR1 DFQATT and CDR2 SNEGSKA (reference sequence). The CDR3 totals 13 residues. V lost 5 bases and J 4 bases, leaving 14 bases between the germline ends.

This clonotype was observed a handful of times. This chain uses TRBV6-5 with TRBJ1-3, with D possibly TRBD1 on 5 matching bases. V lost 5 bases and J lost 0, with 14 bases in between. Germline V lookup: CDR1 MNHEY, CDR2 SVGAGI. This CDR3 has 16 amino acids. The CDR3 region is CASSPGRPSSGNTIYF. Here the CDR3 DNA reads TGTGCCAGCAGTCCGGGACGGCCAAGCTCTGGAAACACCATATATTTT.

This clonotype was detected many times. This rearrangement joins TRBV7-9 to TRBJ1-2; D is uncertain. Germline CDR1 reads SEHNR; CDR2 reads FQNEAQ (reference sequence). The ends were cut back, 1 base at V and 8 bases at J, with 11 bases in the middle. This CDR3 is 13 amino acids long. The chain's CDR3 is CASSLEIVGGYTF. The CDR3 DNA reads TGTGCCAGCAGCTTAGAGATCGTAGGAGGCTACACCTTC.

This clonotype has just a few counts. The V call is TRBV5-1, the J call TRBJ1-1; 9 bases are shared with TRBD1. This CDR3 contains 14 residues. After removal of 4 bases from V and 1 base from J, the junction contained 2 bases not matched to a gene. Germline V gives CDR1 SGHRS, CDR2 YFSETQ. The CDR3 DNA sequence: TGCGCCAGCAGCAAGGGACAGGGGAACACTGAAGCTTTCTTT. This encodes CASSKGQGNTEAFF.

CDR3: CASEPGIDQETQYF. CDR3 in DNA: TGTGCCAGCGAGCCCGGGATAGATCAAGAGACCCAGTACTTC. The rearrangement uses TRBV6-1 and TRBJ2-5; a weak D match, TRBD2 (5 bases). CDR1 and CDR2 from the germline V gene are MNHNS and SASEGT. The V and J ends lost 8 bases and 2 bases respectively, with 15 bases between them. This CDR3 is built from 14 residues.

This clonotype has ten or more counts. The chain is built from TRBV29-1 and TRBJ1-1; D not certain. Trimming left V 3 bases short and J 1 base short, with 9 bases between. Germline CDR1 SQVTM, CDR2 ANQGSEA. This CDR3 comprises 13 residues. The CDR3 is CSVEGGSNTEAFF. In DNA, the CDR3 is TGCAGCGTTGAGGGCGGGTCGAACACTGAAGCTTTCTTT.

This rearrangement joins TRBV29-1 to TRBJ2-1; 14 bases agree with TRBD2. The CDR3 runs 14 residues. The J segment lost 12 bases and the V segment lost 6 bases, leaving 10 bases of the junction unmatched. Germline-derived CDR1 and CDR2 are SQVTM and ANQGSEA. Here the CDR3 DNA reads TGCAGCGTCGGGGCGGGACTAGCGGGAGAGCGGCAGTTCTTC. Translating gives CSVGAGLAGERQFF.

V usage is TRBV10-3 and J usage is TRBJ2-5; maybe TRBD1 (5 bases). V was shortened by 4 bases and J by 4 bases, with 13 bases between the two germline ends. Per germline, CDR1 ENHRY and CDR2 SYGVKD. The CDR3 contains 14 residues. CDR3 sequence reads: CAISGDSWAETQYF. The CDR3 DNA follows: TGTGCCATCAGTGGCGACAGTTGGGCAGAGACCCAGTACTTC.

This clonotype has ten or more counts. This chain joins TRBV28 and TRBJ2-6, with D unresolved. Germline V CDR1 and CDR2: MDHEN, SYDVKM. V lost 7 bases and J 1 base, leaving 20 bases between the germline ends. There are 18 residues in the CDR3. Here the CDR3 DNA reads TGTGCCAGCATCCCTGGTCAGCGAGCAATTTCTGGGGCCAACGTCCTGACTTTC. The encoded protein is CASIPGQRAISGANVLTF. Full variable domain (outside the CDR3, taken from reference TRBV28 and TRBJ2-6): DVKVTQSSRYLVKRTGEKVFLECVQDMDHENMFWYRQDPGLGLRLIYFSYDVKMKEKGDIPEGYSVSREKKERFSLILESASTNQTSMYLCASIPGQRAISGANVLTFGAGSRLTVL.